What follows is one T cell receptor (beta chain) and its context. The data originate from a study of early T cells in non-severe SARS-CoV-2 infection. The protocol attached unique molecular identifiers to individual cDNA molecules. TCRdb called the 5' RACE reads again in MiXCR, with one record for every CDR3 protein. This table has around 45,000 distinct CDR3 sequences, approximately 4% appearing once. The ends were cut back, 3 bases at V and 0 bases at J, with 5 bases in the middle. The CDR3 spans 12 residues. Germline values: CDR1 GTSNPN, CDR2 SVGIG (reference sequence). This chain links TRBV30 with TRBJ1-1; D call uncertain. The source material was whole blood. The TCR originated in an adult who was a healthcare worker with PCR-confirmed SARS-CoV-2 infection or an uninfected control (not recorded which). The CDR3 DNA is TGTGCCTGGAGCCTGCTGAACACTGAAGCTTTCTTT. It specifies CAWSLLNTEAFF.